The clone carrying this T cell receptor beta chain was observed a handful of times. Its specificity is unknown. The V segment lost 2 bases and the J segment 6 bases; nucleotides outside the gene matches: 9. CDR1 DFQATT and CDR2 SNEGSKA come from the germline V gene (reference sequence). The CDR3 length is 15 residues. This entry belongs to a study of T cells after yellow fever vaccination. Findings and limits, study-wide: By day 5 rather than day 15, the secondary response had peaked, though it was weaker.

TCRdb used MiXCR to reprocess the 5' RACE reads, holding one entry per CDR3 protein. The sample shows about 580,000 distinct CDR3 sequences, less than 20% of them seen only once. Sequencing was performed on PBMCs, taken less than 6 days after the first yellow fever vaccination. The chain employs TRBV20-1 and TRBJ2-3; 9 nucleotides align to TRBD2. This clonotype originated in a man aged 18 to 35 who received the YFV17D yellow fever vaccine. CDR3 sequence reads: CSARHFGRGGDTQYF. The CDR3 bases are TGCAGTGCTAGACACTTCGGGCGGGGGGGGGATACGCAGTATTTT.